These 8 T cell receptor beta chains were all obtained from the same sample, sequenced in a study of blood T cell repertoires in COVID-19. Using immunoSEQ multiplex PCR, the repertoire was profiled, and TCRdb retains in-frame clones only, with some absent. The table includes around 180,000 clones, approximately 80% detected once. The sequenced sample was peripheral blood. Source of these receptors: a human donor in a cohort sampled during active COVID-19.

This clone was observed a single time. The chain couples TRBV4-1 to TRBJ2-1; D may be TRBD2 (6 bases). The CDR3 is 17 amino acids. Germline CDR1 is MGHRA and CDR2 is YSYEKL. The V end lost 0 bases, the J end lost 0 bases, and 12 bases lay between the germline ends. As DNA, the CDR3 is TGCGCCAGCAGCCAAGATTCGGGGGTTGCCTCCTACAATGAGCAGTTCTTC. This codes for CASSQDSGVASYNEQFF.

The chain links TRBV3-1 (or the pseudogene TRBV3-2) to TRBJ2-3; possibly TRBD1 for D (5 bases). The CDR3 consists of 16 residues. Trimming pared 0 bases from V and 2 bases from J, leaving 12 bases between. Germline CDR1 is LGHDT and CDR2 is YNNKEL (reference sequence). CDR3 in amino acids: CASSQDIDSTTDTQYF. The CDR3 nucleotides read TGTGCCAGCAGCCAAGATATTGACAGCACCACAGATACGCAGTATTTT.

The CDR3 loop is CASSQQNYGYTF. In DNA, the CDR3 is TGTGCCAGCAGCCAACAGAACTATGGCTACACCTTC. The V gene is TRBV14, the J gene TRBJ1-2; the D is unclear. CDR3 size: 12 residues. Per the germline V gene, CDR1 is SGHDN and CDR2 is FVKESK. Trimming stripped 2 bases from V and 2 bases from J, with 3 bases between. The full variable domain, its missing parts supplied by reference TRBV14 and TRBJ1-2, is EAGVTQFPSHSVIEKGQTVTLRCDPISGHDNLYWYRRVMGKEIKFLLHFVKESKQDESGMPNNRFLAERTGGTYSTLKVQPAELEDSGVYFCASSQQNYGYTFGSGTRLTVV.

The chain is built from TRBV19 and TRBJ1-5, with D possibly matching TRBD1 (6 bases). The CDR3 spans 17 residues. The ends were cut back, 0 bases at V and 2 bases at J, with 14 bases in the middle. Germline V gene data show CDR1 as LNHDA and CDR2 as SQIVND (reference sequence). The CDR3 loop reads CASSIDSSRGGNQPQHF. The CDR3 DNA follows: TGTGCCAGTAGTATAGATAGCTCCAGGGGTGGCAATCAGCCCCAGCATTTT.

The chain recombines TRBV10-3 with TRBJ1-6, with 10 bases identical to TRBD1. CDR3 length equals 15 residues. V lost 11 bases, J lost 9 bases, and 13 bases stayed unmatched. Looked up from germline, CDR1 is ENHRY and CDR2 is SYGVKD. Written as DNA, the CDR3 is TGTGCCTCGACAGATCCCGGGACAGGGGTTTCACCCCTCCACTTT. It encodes CASTDPGTGVSPLHF.

The V gene is TRBV2, the J gene TRBJ2-1; TRBD1 matches 9 bases. Germline V gene sequence: CDR1 SNHLY, CDR2 FYNNEI. The CDR3 is 15 residues long. Losses at the gene ends were 6 bases for V and 3 bases for J; bases not matched to a gene: 6. The CDR3, as DNA: TGTGCCAGCAGGGGAGGACAGGGGTACTACAATGAGCAGTTCTTC. Amino acid sequence: CASRGGQGYYNEQFF.

The chain uses TRBV6-5 and TRBJ1-6, with 9 positions matching TRBD1. Germline V lookup: CDR1 MNHEY, CDR2 SVGAGI. This CDR3 spans 15 amino acids. Trimming at V came to 5 bases and at J to 7 bases, leaving 6 bases not matched to a gene. The CDR3 loop reads CASSPRQGENSPLHF. In DNA form, the CDR3 reads TGTGCCAGCAGTCCCAGACAGGGGGAGAATTCACCCCTCCACTTT.

This chain uses TRBV11-2 with TRBJ1-2; possible D gene TRBD1, 5 bases. The germline V gene encodes CDR1 SGHAT and CDR2 FQNNGV. V was shortened by 5 bases and J by 4 bases, with 11 bases between the two germline ends. The CDR3 totals 13 residues. CDR3 bases: TGTGCCAGCAGCGCCGACAGATCCTATGGCTACACCTTC. It specifies CASSADRSYGYTF.